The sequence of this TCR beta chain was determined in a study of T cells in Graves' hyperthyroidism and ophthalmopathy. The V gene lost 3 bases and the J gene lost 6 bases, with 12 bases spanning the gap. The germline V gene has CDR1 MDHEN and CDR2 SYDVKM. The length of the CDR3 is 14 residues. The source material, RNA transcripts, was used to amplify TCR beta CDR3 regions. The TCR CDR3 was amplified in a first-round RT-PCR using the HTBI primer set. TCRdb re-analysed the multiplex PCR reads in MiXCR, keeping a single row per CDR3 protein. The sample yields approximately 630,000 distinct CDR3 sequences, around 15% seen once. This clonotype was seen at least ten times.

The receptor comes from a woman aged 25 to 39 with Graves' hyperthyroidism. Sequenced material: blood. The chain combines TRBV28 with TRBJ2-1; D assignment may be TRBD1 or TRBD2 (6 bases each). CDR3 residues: CASSLRGDTNEQFF. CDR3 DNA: TGTGCCAGCAGTTTGAGGGGGGACACCAATGAGCAGTTCTTC.